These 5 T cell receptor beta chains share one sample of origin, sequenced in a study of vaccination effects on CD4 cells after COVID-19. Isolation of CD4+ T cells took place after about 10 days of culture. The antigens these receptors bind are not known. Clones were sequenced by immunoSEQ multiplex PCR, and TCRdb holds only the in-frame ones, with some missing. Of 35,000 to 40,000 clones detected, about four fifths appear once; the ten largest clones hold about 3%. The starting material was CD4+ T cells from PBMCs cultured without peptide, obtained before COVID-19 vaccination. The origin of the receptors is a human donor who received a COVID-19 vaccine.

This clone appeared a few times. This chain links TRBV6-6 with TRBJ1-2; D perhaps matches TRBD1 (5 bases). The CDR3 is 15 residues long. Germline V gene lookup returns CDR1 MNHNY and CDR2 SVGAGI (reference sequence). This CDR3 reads CASEPDSGPRAGYTF. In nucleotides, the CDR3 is TGTGCTTCCGAGCCCGACAGTGGCCCCAGGGCTGGCTACACCTTC.

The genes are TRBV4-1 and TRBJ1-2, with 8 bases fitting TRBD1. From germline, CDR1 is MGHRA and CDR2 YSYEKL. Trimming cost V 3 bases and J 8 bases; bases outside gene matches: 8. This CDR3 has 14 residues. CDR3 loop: CASSQAGQGRGYTF. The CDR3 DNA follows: TGCGCCAGCAGCCAGGCCGGACAGGGACGAGGCTACACCTTC.

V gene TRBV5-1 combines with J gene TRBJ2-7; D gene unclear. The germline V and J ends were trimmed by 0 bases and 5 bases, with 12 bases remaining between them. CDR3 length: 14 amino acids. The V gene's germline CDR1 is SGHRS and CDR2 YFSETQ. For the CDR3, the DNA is TGCGCCAGCAGCTTGGGATCGGGTCCCGACGAGCAGTACTTC. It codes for CASSLGSGPDEQYF.

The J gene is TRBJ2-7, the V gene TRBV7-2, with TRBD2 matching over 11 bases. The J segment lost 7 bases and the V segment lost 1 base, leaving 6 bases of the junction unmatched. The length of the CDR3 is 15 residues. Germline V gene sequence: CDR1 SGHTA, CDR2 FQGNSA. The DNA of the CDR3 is TGTGCCAGCAGCTTAGAGGCTAGCGGGAGGCGGGAGCAGTACTTC. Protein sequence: CASSLEASGRREQYF.

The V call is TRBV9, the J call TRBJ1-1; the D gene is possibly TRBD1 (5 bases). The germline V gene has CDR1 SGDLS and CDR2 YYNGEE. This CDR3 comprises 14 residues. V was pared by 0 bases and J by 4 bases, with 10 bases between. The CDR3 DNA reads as TGTGCCAGCAGCGTAGCCCCGGGACGCACTGAAGCTTTCTTT. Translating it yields CASSVAPGRTEAFF.